This T cell receptor (beta chain) was recorded in a study of T cells after yellow fever vaccination. Broader study findings: Clonotypes found in both CD4 and CD8 compartments made up a small share. Once the booster was given, most primary-vaccination clones reappeared, at approximately 97% for CD4 and approximately 88% for CD8. When the response was secondary, it was weaker but reached its peak faster, day 5 versus 15.

A universal primer site and UMIs were added as TCR cDNA was made by 5'RACE template switching. TCRdb fed the 5' RACE reads into MiXCR, producing one record per CDR3 protein. The repertoire consists of approximately 300,000 distinct CDR3 sequences, with roughly 10% occurring once and the leading ten covering 3% to 3.5%. Comment on this clonotype: The antigen is not known.

Specimen: CD4+ T cells sorted from PBMCs, collected 45 days after the yellow fever booster vaccination. This receptor was identified in a man between 18 and 35 years old who received the YFV17D yellow fever vaccine.

The DNA for the CDR3 is TGCGCCAGCAGCAAGGACAGTAAGAATGAAAAACTGTTTTTT. This gives the protein CASSKDSKNEKLFF. The chain has TRBV5-1 and TRBJ1-4, with D possibly TRBD1 on 6 matching bases. V was shortened by 4 bases and J by 5 bases, with 12 bases between the two germline ends. The CDR3 runs to 14 residues. From germline, CDR1 is SGHRS and CDR2 YFSETQ.